This TCR beta chain is drawn from a study of blood T cell repertoires in COVID-19. Overall study: In each case, the material was cDNA or gDNA derived from T cells, B-cell-depleted T cells, or PBMCs.

The germline V and J ends were trimmed by 7 bases and 7 bases, with 10 bases remaining between them. The CDR3 is made up of 11 amino acids. From germline, CDR1 is SQVTM and CDR2 ANQGSEA. Study processing details: Cell counts per sample came from amplifying reference gene primers. Sequenced by immunoSEQ multiplex PCR; TCRdb stores in-frame clones only, minus some. The V and J calls and clone size come from that table; D and trimming were worked out from the DNA. Found here are about 200,000 clones, around 82% of them singletons; the top ten hold around 7.5%. Ages ranged from roughly 18 to 100 years, with residence in 20 to 30 US areas. Two negative PCRs, clearance, or symptom resolution characterized the recovered Cohort 3 donors.

The sequenced material came from PBMCs or T cells enriched from blood (not recorded which). V is TRBV29-1 and J is TRBJ1-4, with TRBD1 as a possible D gene (5 bases). This TCR was sampled from a man aged 35-49 years who had recovered from COVID-19. CDR3 sequence: CSATGGEKLFF. The CDR3 DNA reads TGCAGCGCCACAGGCGGTGAAAAACTGTTTTTT.